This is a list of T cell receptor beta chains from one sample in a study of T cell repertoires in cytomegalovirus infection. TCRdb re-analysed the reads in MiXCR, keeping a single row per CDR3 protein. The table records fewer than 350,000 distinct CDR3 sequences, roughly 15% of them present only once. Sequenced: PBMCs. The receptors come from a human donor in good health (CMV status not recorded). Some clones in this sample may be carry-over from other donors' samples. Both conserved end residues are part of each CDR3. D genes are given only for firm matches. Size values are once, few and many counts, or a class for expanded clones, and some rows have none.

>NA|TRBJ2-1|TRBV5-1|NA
CASSPSAVAFNEQFF
TGCGCCAGCAGCCCTAGCGCGGTGGCGTTCAATGAGCAGTTCTTC
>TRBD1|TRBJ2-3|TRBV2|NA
CASSLQTRGTDTQYF
TGTGCCAGCAGTCTCCAAACCAGGGGGACAGATACGCAGTATTTT
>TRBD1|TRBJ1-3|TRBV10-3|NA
CAISLDRSSGNTIYF
TGTGCCATCTCTTTGGACAGGAGCTCTGGAAACACCATATATTTT
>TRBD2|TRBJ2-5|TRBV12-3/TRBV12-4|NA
CASSWTSGGRGETQYF
TGTGCCAGCAGTTGGACTAGCGGGGGAAGGGGGGAGACCCAGTACTTC
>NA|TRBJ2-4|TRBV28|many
CASSRAVEGNIQYF
TGTGCCAGCAGCCGGGCCGTGGAAGGAAACATTCAGTACTTC
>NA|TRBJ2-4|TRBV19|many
CASIHRGGKNIQYF
TGTGCCAGTATTCACCGGGGCGGGAAAAACATTCAGTACTTC
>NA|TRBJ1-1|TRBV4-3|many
CASSQERAWDTEAFF
TGCGCCAGCAGCCAAGAGAGGGCATGGGACACTGAAGCTTTCTTT
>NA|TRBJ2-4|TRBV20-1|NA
CSARDRPVAKNIQYF
TGCAGTGCTAGAGATCGACCGGTAGCCAAAAACATTCAGTACTTC
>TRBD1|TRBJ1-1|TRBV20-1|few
CSAREAGGKTEAFF
TGCAGTGCTAGAGAGGCAGGGGGAAAAACTGAAGCTTTCTTT
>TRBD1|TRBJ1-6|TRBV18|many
CASSFRQGPEIILHF
TGTGCCAGCTCATTTAGACAGGGGCCCGAAATCATCCTCCACTTT
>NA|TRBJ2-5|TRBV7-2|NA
CASSLVPGNQETQYF
TGTGCCAGCAGCTTAGTCCCGGGGAACCAAGAGACCCAGTACTTC
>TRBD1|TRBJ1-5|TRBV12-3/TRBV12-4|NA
CASPRGDRATYSNQPQHF
TGTGCCAGTCCAAGAGGCGACAGGGCAACATATAGCAATCAGCCCCAGCATTTT
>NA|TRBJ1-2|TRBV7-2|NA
CASSLTPGTWDYGYTF
TGTGCCAGCAGCTTGACCCCCGGGACTTGGGACTATGGCTACACCTTC
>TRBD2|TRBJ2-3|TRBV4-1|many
CASSQVAGAGVTDTQYF
TGCGCCAGCAGCCAAGTAGCGGGGGCGGGTGTTACAGATACGCAGTATTTT
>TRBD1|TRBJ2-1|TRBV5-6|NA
CASTLVGTGNNEQFF
TGTGCCAGCACCCTCGTGGGGACAGGGAACAATGAGCAGTTCTTC
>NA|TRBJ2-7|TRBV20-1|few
CSASPDIRYEQYF
TGCAGTGCTTCTCCGGACATCCGCTACGAGCAGTACTTC
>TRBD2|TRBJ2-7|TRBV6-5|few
CASRAGGNGYEQYF
TGTGCCAGCAGGGCGGGGGGTAATGGCTACGAGCAGTACTTC
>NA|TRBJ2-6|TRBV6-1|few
CASEQGSTGANVLTF
TGTGCCAGTGAACAGGGATCGACTGGGGCCAACGTCCTGACTTTC
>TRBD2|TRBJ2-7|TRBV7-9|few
CASSLGGGNEQYF
TGTGCCAGCAGCTTGGGGGGGGGTAACGAGCAGTACTTC
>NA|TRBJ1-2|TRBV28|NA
CAIKTQGNYGYTF
TGTGCCATCAAAACGCAGGGCAACTATGGCTACACCTTC
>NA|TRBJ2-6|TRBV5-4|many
CASSSNTGTPASGANVLTF
TGTGCCAGCAGTTCTAACACCGGGACGCCCGCCTCTGGGGCCAACGTCCTGACTTTC
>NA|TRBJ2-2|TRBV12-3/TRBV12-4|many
CASSLGGAGTGELFF
TGTGCCAGCAGTTTGGGGGGGGCAGGGACCGGGGAGCTGTTTTTT
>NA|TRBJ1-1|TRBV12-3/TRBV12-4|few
CASSLGGPPSSSTEAFF
TGTGCCAGCAGTTTAGGTGGGCCCCCCTCCTCCAGCACTGAAGCTTTCTTT
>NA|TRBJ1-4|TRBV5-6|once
CASSSLEAANEKLFF
TGTGCCAGCAGCTCCCTGGAAGCAGCTAATGAAAAACTGTTTTTT
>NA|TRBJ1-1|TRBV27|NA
CASSFLERGRTEAFF
TGTGCCAGCAGTTTTTTGGAAAGGGGACGAACTGAAGCTTTCTTT
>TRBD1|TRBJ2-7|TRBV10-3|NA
CAISSDRENYEQYF
TGTGCCATCAGTTCAGACAGGGAAAATTACGAGCAGTACTTC
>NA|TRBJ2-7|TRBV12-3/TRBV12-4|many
CASSFGAGLAYEQYF
NA
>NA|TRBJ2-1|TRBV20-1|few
CSATRRDTSRNEQFF
TGCAGTGCTACCCGGCGGGACACTAGCCGCAATGAGCAGTTCTTC
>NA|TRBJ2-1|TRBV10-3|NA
CAIGGGLDEQFF
TGTGCCATCGGTGGGGGGCTGGATGAGCAGTTCTTC
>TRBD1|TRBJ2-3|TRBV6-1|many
CASKRQGNTDTQYF
TGTGCCAGCAAAAGACAGGGAAACACAGATACGCAGTATTTT
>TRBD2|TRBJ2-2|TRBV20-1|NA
CSARDRLAGTNTGELFF
TGCAGTGCTAGAGATCGCTTAGCGGGTACGAACACCGGGGAGCTGTTTTTT
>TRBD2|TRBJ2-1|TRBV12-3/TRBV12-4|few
CASSLSSGGEKNEQFF
TGTGCCAGCAGTTTATCTAGCGGGGGTGAAAAGAATGAGCAGTTCTTC